What follows are 9 T cell receptor beta chains derived from one specimen sequenced in a study of cytomegalovirus exposure and HLA in healthy donors. Researchers ran the PCR with 60 Vbeta and 13 Jbeta primers. This table comes from immunoSEQ multiplex PCR, and its TCRdb copy is limited to in-frame clones, with some not included. The table includes roughly 130,000 clones, 60% to 75% detected once. Sequencing used PBMCs. These receptors all stem from a woman between 45 and 65 years old in good health and CMV-seropositive.

This clone was picked up a small number of times. The rearrangement links TRBV5-6 to TRBJ2-5, with 7 bases matching TRBD1. Germline loops: CDR1 SGHDT, CDR2 YYEEEE. The CDR3 contains 15 residues. V dropped 0 bases and J dropped 7; count of bases not matched to a gene: 9. Written as DNA, the CDR3 is TGTGCCAGCAGCTTGGAAGGGACAGTAAGAGCGACCCAGTACTTC. Translating gives CASSLEGTVRATQYF.

The chain recombines TRBV6-1 with TRBJ1-5; TRBD1 is a possible D gene (6 bases). The CDR3 totals 15 residues. Germline-derived CDR1 and CDR2 are MNHNS and SASEGT. Trimming cost V 1 base and J 5 bases, with 12 bases left between them. CDR3 region: CASSEVRGSDQPQHF. DNA of the CDR3: TGTGCCAGCAGTGAAGTCAGGGGAAGTGATCAGCCCCAGCATTTT.

On this clone: The sample holds other DNA sequences that translate to the same CDR3. V and J are TRBV4-1 and TRBJ1-6, with D unclear. Germline-derived CDR1 and CDR2 are MGHRA and YSYEKL. The CDR3 extends over 17 amino acids. Trimming took 0 bases from V and 8 from J, leaving 17 bases between them. CDR3 in DNA: TGCGCCAGCAGCCAAGATTCCCCGACGCTAGGAGATTCACCCCTCCACTTT. It yields the protein CASSQDSPTLGDSPLHF.

This chain connects TRBV12-5 to TRBJ2-1, with 9 bases identical to TRBD1. The CDR3 runs 15 residues. Germline values: CDR1 LGHNT, CDR2 FRNRAP. The ends lost 6 bases at V and 3 bases at J; junction bases unmatched: 6. The CDR3 DNA is TGTGCTAGTGGCCGCGGACAGGGGCTCTACAATGAGCAGTTCTTC. Its translation is CASGRGQGLYNEQFF.

This clone has a handful of counts. V and J are TRBV14 and TRBJ2-7; D gene uncertain. V lost 1 base and J lost 2, with 3 bases in between. The CDR3 contains 12 residues. Per germline, CDR1 SGHDN and CDR2 FVKESK. Here the CDR3 DNA reads TGTGCCAGCAGCCAAGTTACCTACGAGCAGTACTTC. It is translated as CASSQVTYEQYF.

The J gene is TRBJ2-7, the V gene TRBV4-3; D call uncertain. The CDR3 consists of 13 residues. The germline V and J ends were trimmed by 0 bases and 0 bases, with 3 bases remaining between them. Germline V gene data show CDR1 as LGHNA and CDR2 as YSLEER. The CDR3: CASSQDISYEQYF. CDR3 bases: TGCGCCAGCAGCCAAGATATCTCCTACGAGCAGTACTTC.

The CDR3 coding sequence is TGTGCCAGCAGCGTTTTAGCGGGGGGAATCTACGAGCAGTACTTC. Protein product: CASSVLAGGIYEQYF. V and J are TRBV9 and TRBJ2-7; 10 bases line up with TRBD2. Germline V gene sequence: CDR1 SGDLS, CDR2 YYNGEE. V was pared by 2 bases and J by 3 bases, with 5 bases of the junction left unmatched. This CDR3 is 15 amino acids long.

This clone was seen once. The chain recombines TRBV19 with TRBJ1-1, with D maybe TRBD1 (5 bases). The germline V gene has CDR1 LNHDA and CDR2 SQIVND (reference sequence). CDR3 length: 13 residues. Deletions cut 7 bases from V and 3 bases from J, with 12 bases between. CDR3 residues: CASTLGTYTEAFF. The CDR3 DNA reads as TGTGCCAGTACCCTAGGGACTTACACTGAAGCTTTCTTT.

This chain joins TRBV2 and TRBJ2-5; a weak D match, TRBD2 (5 bases). The V and J ends lost 0 bases and 3 bases respectively, with 14 bases between them. Germline V CDR1 and CDR2: SNHLY, FYNNEI. The length of the CDR3 is 16 residues. The CDR3 DNA follows: TGTGCCAGCAGTGAAGCGCGAGAAGGAGGTGAAGAGACCCAGTACTTC. The encoded protein is CASSEAREGGEETQYF.